Listed below are T cell receptor beta chains from one sample, sequenced in a study of T cell changes during pregnancy in multiple sclerosis. This table comes from immunoSEQ multiplex PCR, and its TCRdb copy is limited to in-frame clones, with some not included. This repertoire shows fewer than 60,000 clones, about 92% found once; its top ten account for approximately 6.6%. The sequencing here drew on peripheral blood, taken in the third trimester of pregnancy. All receptors come from a female donor in good health, enrolled as a control in a pregnancy study. CDR3s include the opening cysteine and the closing phenylalanine or tryptophan. Each record gives: J gene, V gene, D gene, clone size, CDR3 protein, CDR3 DNA. The D gene is left open where the match is weak. Only some rows state a clone size, as once, few, many or a class for expanded clones.

TRBJ2-7 TRBV10-3 . . CAISESTAGARHEQYF TGTGCCATCAGTGAGTCGACGGCAGGGGCGAGGCACGAGCAGTACTTC
TRBJ2-7 TRBV11-3 . . CASSLDRGAYEQYF TGTGCCAGCAGCTTAGATCGTGGAGCCTACGAGCAGTACTTC
TRBJ2-7 TRBV9 . . CASSVSWALAYEQYF TGTGCCAGCAGCGTTTCTTGGGCCCTTGCCTACGAGCAGTACTTC
TRBJ2-2 TRBV30 TRBD2 once CAWRPLGGGGTGELFF TGTGCCTGGAGGCCCTTGGGCGGGGGTGGCACCGGGGAGCTGTTTTTT
TRBJ1-2 TRBV19 TRBD1 . CASMPAGGSYGYTF TGTGCCAGTATGCCGGCAGGGGGCAGCTATGGCTACACCTTC
TRBJ1-2 TRBV7-2 . . CASKVDSLYGYTF TGTGCCAGCAAGGTGGACAGCCTCTATGGCTACACCTTC
TRBJ1-3 TRBV7-9 . few CASSQAGGYSGNTIYF TGTGCCAGCAGCCAAGCTGGAGGGTACTCTGGAAACACCATATATTTT
TRBJ1-6 TRBV25-1 . . CASSAQVYNSPLHF TGTGCCAGCAGTGCGCAGGTCTATAATTCACCCCTCCACTTT
TRBJ2-6 TRBV7-9 . . CASSLRQISGANVLTF TGTGCCAGCAGCTTGCGACAGATCTCTGGGGCCAACGTCCTGACTTTC
TRBJ1-1 TRBV7-2 TRBD1 . CASSTDSGGGGTEAFF TGTGCCAGCAGCACAGATTCAGGGGGTGGCGGGACTGAAGCTTTCTTT
TRBJ1-1 TRBV2 . . CASRKMDSLNTEAFF TGTGCCAGCAGAAAAATGGACAGCTTGAACACTGAAGCTTTCTTT
TRBJ1-2 TRBV27 TRBD1 once CASSSGQGLPYTF TGTGCCAGCAGCTCCGGACAGGGCCTTCCCTACACCTTC
TRBJ1-4 TRBV5-5 TRBD1 . CASRDRWNEKLFF TGTGCCAGCAGGGACAGGTGGAATGAAAAACTGTTTTTT
TRBJ1-5 TRBV6-1 TRBD1 few CASSEDGTGYQPQHF TGTGCCAGCAGTGAAGACGGGACAGGTTACCAGCCCCAGCATTTT
TRBJ1-4 TRBV5-1 . . CASGPGFGTNEKLFF TGCGCCAGCGGGCCAGGGTTTGGGACTAATGAAAAACTGTTTTTT
TRBJ1-3 TRBV18 . once CASSYRPTGSSGNTIYF TGTGCCAGCTCATACCGCCCCACAGGAAGCTCTGGAAACACCATATATTTT
TRBJ2-1 TRBV13 TRBD2 . CASSTSGRAPSSYNEQFF TGTGCCAGCAGCACTAGCGGGAGGGCCCCGAGCTCCTACAATGAGCAGTTCTTC
TRBJ2-3 TRBV29-1 TRBD2 . CSVEGWEREGIDTQYF TGCAGCGTTGAAGGGTGGGAGCGGGAGGGCATAGATACGCAGTATTTT
TRBJ1-1 TRBV5-1 TRBD1 . CASSSGDRANTEAFF TGCGCCAGCAGCTCGGGGGACAGGGCGAACACTGAAGCTTTCTTT
TRBJ2-3 TRBV4-3 . . CASSQAWAAQDTQYF TGCGCCAGCAGCCAAGCGTGGGCTGCACAAGATACGCAGTATTTT
TRBJ2-7 TRBV27 TRBD2 . CASSLLAGETSYEQYF TGTGCCAGCAGTTTATTGGCGGGGGAAACTTCCTACGAGCAGTACTTC
TRBJ2-1 TRBV7-2 . . CASSLDSVSYNEQFF TGTGCCAGCAGCTTAGATTCAGTATCCTACAATGAGCAGTTCTTC
TRBJ2-2 TRBV2 TRBD2 . CASRATSGNTGELFF TGTGCCAGCAGGGCTACTAGCGGGAACACCGGGGAGCTGTTTTTT
TRBJ1-5 TRBV5-5 TRBD1 once CASSWGTGNQPQHF TGTGCCAGCAGCTGGGGGACAGGAAATCAGCCCCAGCATTTT
TRBJ1-2 TRBV5-1 . . CASQEGGIFNYGYTF TGCGCCAGCCAAGAGGGGGGGATCTTTAACTATGGCTACACCTTC
TRBJ2-2 TRBV7-2 TRBD1 . CASSFPAGTGGNTGELFF TGTGCCAGCAGCTTCCCAGCCGGGACAGGGGGTAACACCGGGGAGCTGTTTTTT
TRBJ2-7 TRBV30 TRBD2 . CAWSAPIAGKSSYEQYF TGTGCCTGGAGTGCCCCCATAGCGGGGAAAAGCTCCTACGAGCAGTACTTC
TRBJ1-2 TRBV11-2 . once CASSPGDGYGYTF TGTGCCAGCAGCCCGGGGGATGGCTATGGCTACACCTTC
TRBJ2-2 TRBV12-5 . once CASGERTGELFF TGTGCTAGTGGGGAGCGCACCGGGGAGCTGTTTTTT
TRBJ2-3 TRBV5-1 TRBD2 . CASSLGLAGVGDTQYF TGCGCCAGCAGCTTGGGACTAGCGGGAGTCGGCGATACGCAGTATTTT
TRBJ1-6 TRBV6-6 TRBD1 . CASSYAGQGNSPLHF TGTGCCAGCAGTTACGCAGGACAGGGTAATTCACCCCTCCACTTT
TRBJ2-1 TRBV2 TRBD2 . CASRLAGESEQFF TGTGCCAGCAGACTAGCGGGAGAAAGTGAGCAGTTCTTC
TRBJ2-7 TRBV19 TRBD1 . CASSQTGYEQYF TGTGCCAGTAGCCAGACAGGGTACGAGCAGTACTTC
TRBJ2-1 TRBV5-4 TRBD2 . CASSLRAGGNNEQFF TGTGCCAGCAGCTTGCGAGCGGGGGGGAACAATGAGCAGTTCTTC
TRBJ1-1 TRBV7-2 TRBD1 . CASSPPGQQKAFF TGTGCCAGCAGCCCTCCGGGACAGCAAAAAGCTTTCTTT
TRBJ1-4 TRBV5-1 TRBD1 . CASSFGTGDEKLFF TGCGCCAGCAGCTTCGGGACAGGGGACGAAAAACTGTTTTTT
TRBJ2-2 TRBV19 TRBD1 . CASSIDNRGVGELFF TGTGCCAGTAGTATAGACAACAGGGGAGTCGGGGAGCTGTTTTTT
TRBJ1-5 TRBV14 . . CASSQDGSQPQHF TGTGCCAGCAGCCAAGATGGTAGTCAGCCCCAGCATTTT
TRBJ1-5 TRBV6-5 . once CASSPPGGSNQPQHF TGTGCCAGCAGCCCGCCGGGGGGTAGCAATCAGCCCCAGCATTTT
TRBJ1-5 TRBV29-1 TRBD1 . CSVGTDSNQPQHF TGCAGCGTCGGGACAGATAGCAATCAGCCCCAGCATTTT